The sequence of this T cell receptor beta chain was determined in a study of cytomegalovirus exposure and HLA in healthy donors. Study background: Out of about 180 million T cells, an earlier analysis found about 120 million unique TCR beta sequences in total.

For this clone: The antigen remains unidentified.

From germline, CDR1 is SQVTM and CDR2 ANQGSEA. The CDR3 runs 13 residues. V trimming: 7 bases; J trimming: 6 bases; junction bases outside the gene matches: 7. A multiplex PCR was run with 60 Vbeta primers and 13 Jbeta primers. Here immunoSEQ multiplex PCR was the method, and the copy in TCRdb shows in-frame clones only, minus some. This table holds approximately 150,000 clones, 55% to 75% found once. Study-wide results and limits: In presence/absence analyses, roughly uniform sequencing depth across donors was assumed.

What was sequenced was PBMCs. This chain links TRBV29-1 with TRBJ1-2, with 11 bases matching TRBD1. This TCR came from a human donor in good health. This CDR3 reads CSAIRTGGNGYTF. Here the CDR3 DNA reads TGCAGCGCCATCCGGACAGGGGGCAATGGCTACACCTTC.